This note documents a single TCR beta chain sequence. Its cognate antigen is unknown. Use of 60 Vbeta and 13 Jbeta primers characterized the PCR. Clones were read by immunoSEQ multiplex PCR, and TCRdb kept only the in-frame ones, dropping some. This sample has 95,000 to 150,000 clones, with over 70% found just once. The CDR3 runs 14 residues. Looked up from germline, CDR1 is SQVTM and CDR2 is ANQGSEA. J lost 2 bases, V lost 5 bases, and 6 bases had no gene match. These data are taken from a study of cytomegalovirus exposure and HLA in healthy donors. Broader study findings: Later analysis suggested most CMV-associated TCR beta chains were HLA-restricted. The study reported that TCR beta sequences accurately predicted HLA-A and HLA-B alleles in most subjects. The listing of 150 to 200 TCR beta chains classed them as cytomegalovirus-associated. Most TCR sequences were uncommon, yet certain public TCRs appeared in many donors.

The V call is TRBV29-1, the J call TRBJ2-1, with TRBD2 identical over 7 bases. This sequence was found in a middle-aged woman in good health and CMV-seropositive. Sequences were obtained from PBMCs. CDR3 region: CSVPWGGTYNEQFF. The CDR3 bases are TGCAGCGTTCCCTGGGGGGGGACCTACAATGAGCAGTTCTTC.